This T cell receptor beta chain was identified in a study of blood T cell repertoires in COVID-19 (dated by TCRdb to the early 2020s). Background for the entire study: Collaborator samples came from the United States, Italy and Spain and covered acute and convalescent phases of COVID-19. The prospective study material was composed of cDNA or gDNA derived from T cells, B-cell-depleted T cells, or PBMCs. The repertoires were released in a freely available public database intended as a resource for research on the immune response to SARS-CoV-2. Deeply sampled blood TCRbeta repertoires from subjects exposed to, actively infected with, or recovered from COVID-19 were included in the dataset. Sample metadata almost always included a de-identified subject ID, COVID-19 status, age in years and sex. The samples were drawn from the first 160 participants of the ongoing ImmuneRACE study and from 1,254 subjects provided by 6 global collaborators. Where available, HLA class I and class II types were obtained from metadata supplied by the sample provider rather than from assay-based typing.

Whole blood was collected in K2EDTA tubes by collaborating institutions according to the institutions' own protocols. For TCRbeta analysis, collaborators shipped samples as frozen whole blood, isolated PBMCs, or DNA extracted from either of those sample types. TCRbeta CDR3 regions were amplified from genomic DNA by means of the immunoSEQ Assay, a bias-controlled multiplex PCR. The paper's processing steps were these. Within the assay, amplification of reference gene primers was used to estimate how many nucleated cells each sample contained. To quantify the absolute abundance of each unique TCRbeta CDR3 rearrangement, sequence reads were collapsed and filtered. Productive Simpson clonality was computed per sample as the square root of Simpson's diversity index over productive rearrangements. Sourced from immuneACCESS, this table was stored by TCRdb with only in-frame sequences that have V and J called. A share of the clones is absent; for the studies checked, an unresolved V gene accounts for under half, and the remainder has no known explanation. That table supplies the V and J calls and clone size; D and trimming were determined from the DNA. The sample has about 210,000 clones on record, 70% to 90% of them singletons. Less than 8% of the sample lies in the top ten.

With regard to this clone: Its recognized antigen is unknown. There are no base qualities to consult, and no much larger clone falls within one base.

Taken from the germline V gene (reference sequence), the CDR1 and CDR2 loops are LNHDA and SQIVND. At the junction V is shortened by 8 bases and J by 2 bases; bases outside the gene matches: 9. CDR3 length: 15 amino acids, cysteine to phenylalanine. Left in the record is the CDR3 DNA by itself, 45 bases read in frame from the first base. The investigation overall reported the following: Clinical and demographic metadata were provided uncurated, with the amount varying by source and participant.

Sequenced input: peripheral blood. Recombination linked TRBV19 to TRBJ2-7; a stretch of 10 junction bases matches TRBD1. The sequence was collected from a woman aged 45-65 years with active or convalescent COVID-19. Here the CDR3 is given as CASSDWGQGTYEQYF. The nucleotide sequence reads TGTGCCAGTTCCGATTGGGGACAGGGGACCTACGAGCAGTACTTC.